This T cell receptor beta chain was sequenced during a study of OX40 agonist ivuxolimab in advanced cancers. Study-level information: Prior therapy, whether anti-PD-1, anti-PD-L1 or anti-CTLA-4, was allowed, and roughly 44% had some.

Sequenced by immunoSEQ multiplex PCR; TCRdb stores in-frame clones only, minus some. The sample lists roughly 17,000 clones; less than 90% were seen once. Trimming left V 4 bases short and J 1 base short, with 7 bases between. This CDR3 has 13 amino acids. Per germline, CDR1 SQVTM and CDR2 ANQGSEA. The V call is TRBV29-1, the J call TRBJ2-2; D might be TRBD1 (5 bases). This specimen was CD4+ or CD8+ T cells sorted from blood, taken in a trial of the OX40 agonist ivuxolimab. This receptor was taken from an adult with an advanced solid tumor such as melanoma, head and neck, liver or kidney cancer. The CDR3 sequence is CSVADRNTGELFF. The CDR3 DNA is TGCAGCGTTGCCGACAGGAACACCGGGGAGCTGTTTTTT.